This entry describes one T cell receptor (beta chain). Its antigen remains unidentified. This specimen belongs to a study of CXCR3-negative and CXCR3-positive naive CD8 T cells. General study results and limits: Unlike memory cells, which differed, naive CXCR3-negative and CXCR3-positive cells had similar TRBV-TRBJ usage. CXCR3-expressing naive cells carried TRB CDR3s more hydrophobic than those of CXCR3-negative naive cells.

The libraries of TRB cDNA were constructed through 5' RACE using UMI labels. For each CDR3 protein, TCRdb gives one entry from its re-call of the 5' RACE reads, without DNA. This sample's table has under 70,000 distinct CDR3 sequences. Germline values: CDR1 MDHEN, CDR2 SYDVKM. The CDR3 covers 17 residues. The chain joins TRBV28 to TRBJ2-1; the D call from TCRdb, TRBD2, cannot be confirmed without DNA. The source is a human donor in good health. Some clones in this sample may be carry-over from other donors' samples. The source material was naive CXCR3+ CD8+ T cells from blood. Subset indicated: CD45RO-CCR7+CD27+CD95- naive CD8+ T cells expressing CXCR3 (TNR3+). CDR3 in amino acids: CASSEPGLALSGDEQFF.